The clone carrying this T cell receptor (beta chain) was counted a few times. TCRdb redid the calling of the 5' RACE reads with MiXCR, one entry per CDR3 protein. This table has approximately 93,000 distinct CDR3 sequences, about 5.8% appearing once. This sample is drawn from a study of T cells after yellow fever vaccination. Trimming took off 5 bases at V and 5 bases at J, with 16 bases between the two ends. CDR3 length: 15 residues. CDR1 SGHVS and CDR2 FNYEAQ come from the germline V gene. This chain uses TRBV7-6 with TRBJ2-1; perhaps TRBD2 as D (7 bases). This sequence originates from a man younger than 35 who received the YFV17D yellow fever vaccine. The input for sequencing was CD8+ T cells sorted from PBMCs, taken 10 days after the yellow fever booster vaccination. The CDR3 reads CASSTRGAFDNEQFF. In DNA, the CDR3 is TGTGCCAGCAGCACCCGGGGGGCCTTTGACAATGAGCAGTTCTTC.